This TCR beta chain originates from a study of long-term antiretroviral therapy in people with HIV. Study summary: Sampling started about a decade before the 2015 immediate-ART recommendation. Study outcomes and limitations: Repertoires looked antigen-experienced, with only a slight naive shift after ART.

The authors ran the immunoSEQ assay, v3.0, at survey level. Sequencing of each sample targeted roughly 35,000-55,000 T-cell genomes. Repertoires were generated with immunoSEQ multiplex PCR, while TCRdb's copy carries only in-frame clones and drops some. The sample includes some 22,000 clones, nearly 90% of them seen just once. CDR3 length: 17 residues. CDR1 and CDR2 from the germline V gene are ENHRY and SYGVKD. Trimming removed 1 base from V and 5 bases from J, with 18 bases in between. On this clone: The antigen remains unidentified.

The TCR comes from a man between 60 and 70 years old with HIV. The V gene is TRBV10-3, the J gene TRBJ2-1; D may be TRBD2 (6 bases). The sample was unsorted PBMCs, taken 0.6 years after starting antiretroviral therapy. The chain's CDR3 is CAISEFFGLASNNEQFF. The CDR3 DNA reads TGTGCCATCAGTGAGTTTTTTGGGCTAGCGAGCAACAATGAGCAGTTCTTC.